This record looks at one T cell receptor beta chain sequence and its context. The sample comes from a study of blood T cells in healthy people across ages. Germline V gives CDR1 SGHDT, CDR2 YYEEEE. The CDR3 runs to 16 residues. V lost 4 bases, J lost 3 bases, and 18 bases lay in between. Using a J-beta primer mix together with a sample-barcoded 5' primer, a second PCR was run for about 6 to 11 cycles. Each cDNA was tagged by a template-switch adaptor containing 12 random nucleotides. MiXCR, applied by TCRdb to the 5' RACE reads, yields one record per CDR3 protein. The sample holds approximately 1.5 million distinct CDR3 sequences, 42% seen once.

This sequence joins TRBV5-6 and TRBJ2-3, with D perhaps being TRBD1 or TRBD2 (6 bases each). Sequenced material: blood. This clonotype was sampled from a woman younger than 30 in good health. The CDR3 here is CASSLTLGGRTDTQYF. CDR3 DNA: TGTGCCAGCAGCCTTACCCTAGGGGGGAGGACAGATACGCAGTATTTT.